This T cell receptor beta chain was captured by sequencing in a study of vaccination and CD4 T cells after COVID-19. The study, taken as a whole, reports: The median proportion of reactive clones detected only post-vaccination in convalescent patients was roughly 86%.

Germline V gives CDR1 SNHLY, CDR2 FYNNEI. There are 14 residues in the CDR3. Between the trimmed V and J ends, which lost 6 bases and 7 bases, there was a span of 13 bases. Comments on this clonotype: Its antigen is unidentified.

An Oncomine TCR Beta short-read assay was used to sequence the DNA from cultured CD4+ T cells. Each CDR3 protein gets one entry after TCRdb re-called the PCR reads with MiXCR. The sample has about 14,000 distinct CDR3 sequences, about half seen once. Treatment: roughly ten-day PBMC culture with coronavirus spike peptide pools or control peptides (ViraFEST assay). First, ViraFEST expanded antigen-specific T cells with peptide pools, and next it sequenced the TCRs. The sequenced material came from CD4+ T cells from blood, cultured in vitro. The chain has TRBV2 and TRBJ1-6, with D perhaps matching TRBD1 (5 bases). This receptor was identified in a human donor who had recovered from COVID-19. The CDR3: CASREGWENSPLHF. Here the CDR3 DNA reads TGTGCCAGCAGAGAGGGGTGGGAGAATTCACCCCTCCACTTT.